This is a list of T cell receptor beta chains from one sample in a study of blood T cells in healthy people across ages. One entry per CDR3 protein results from TCRdb running MiXCR on the 5' RACE reads. The sample has more than 650,000 distinct CDR3 sequences, about a fifth seen once. Specimen: blood. Every receptor here comes from a man aged 65 to 79 in good health. Each CDR3 is given with its conserved first and last residue. The D gene is left open where the match is weak. A clone size is listed for some rows: how often the clone was seen (once, few, many), or a class if it is expanded.

cdr3_length: 14
j_call: TRBJ1-6
d_call: -
clone_size: -
v_call: TRBV20-1
cdr3_aa: CSAEKSSYNSPLHF
cdr3_nt: TGCAGTGCCGAAAAAAGCTCCTATAATTCACCCCTCCACTTT

cdr3_length: 14
j_call: TRBJ1-3
d_call: -
clone_size: few
v_call: TRBV7-9
cdr3_aa: CASSSGREGNTIYF
cdr3_nt: TGTGCCAGCAGCTCCGGACGAGAAGGAAACACCATATATTTT

cdr3_length: 14
j_call: TRBJ2-1
d_call: -
clone_size: -
v_call: TRBV2
cdr3_aa: CASSEPQEINEQFF
cdr3_nt: TGTGCCAGCAGTGAACCCCAGGAGATTAATGAGCAGTTCTTC

cdr3_length: 14
j_call: TRBJ2-7
d_call: -
clone_size: few
v_call: TRBV9
cdr3_aa: CASSVGLGAYEQYF
cdr3_nt: TGTGCCAGCAGCGTAGGATTAGGAGCCTACGAGCAGTACTTC

cdr3_length: 15
j_call: TRBJ1-2
d_call: -
clone_size: -
v_call: TRBV10-3
cdr3_aa: CAISDSLDPHAGYTF
cdr3_nt: TGTGCCATCAGTGATTCCCTCGATCCCCACGCCGGCTACACCTTC

cdr3_length: 13
j_call: TRBJ2-4
d_call: -
clone_size: -
v_call: TRBV30
cdr3_aa: CAWNDYSLNIQYF
cdr3_nt: TGTGCCTGGAATGACTACTCCTTGAACATTCAGTACTTC

cdr3_length: 15
j_call: TRBJ2-3
d_call: TRBD2
clone_size: few
v_call: TRBV5-6
cdr3_aa: CASSTSGRLTDTQYF
cdr3_nt: TGTGCCAGCAGCACTAGCGGGAGATTGACAGATACGCAGTATTTT

cdr3_length: 13
j_call: TRBJ1-1
d_call: -
clone_size: few
v_call: TRBV28
cdr3_aa: CASSGAPRPEAFF
cdr3_nt: TGTGCCAGCAGTGGCGCCCCTCGACCTGAAGCTTTCTTT

cdr3_length: 16
j_call: TRBJ2-1
d_call: TRBD2
clone_size: -
v_call: TRBV7-3
cdr3_aa: CASSIGLAGVGNEQFF
cdr3_nt: TGTGCCAGCAGCATCGGACTAGCGGGAGTTGGGAATGAGCAGTTCTTC

cdr3_length: 18
j_call: TRBJ2-1
d_call: TRBD2
clone_size: once
v_call: TRBV7-8
cdr3_aa: CASSPNSGRKPPDNEQFF
cdr3_nt: TGTGCCAGCAGCCCGAATAGCGGGAGAAAACCTCCGGACAATGAGCAGTTCTTC

cdr3_length: 13
j_call: TRBJ2-7
d_call: TRBD1
clone_size: -
v_call: TRBV12-3/TRBV12-4
cdr3_aa: CASSNDRAREQYF
cdr3_nt: TGTGCCAGCAGTAACGACAGGGCTCGGGAGCAGTACTTC

cdr3_length: 15
j_call: TRBJ2-1
d_call: TRBD2
clone_size: few
v_call: TRBV4-3
cdr3_aa: CASSQAGGTYNEQFF
cdr3_nt: TGCGCCAGCAGCCAAGCGGGAGGGACCTACAATGAGCAGTTCTTC

cdr3_length: 15
j_call: TRBJ2-3
d_call: TRBD2
clone_size: -
v_call: TRBV14
cdr3_aa: CASSLLADTTDTQYF
cdr3_nt: TGTGCCAGCAGCCTACTAGCGGATACCACAGATACGCAGTATTTT

cdr3_length: 17
j_call: TRBJ2-2
d_call: -
clone_size: few
v_call: TRBV28
cdr3_aa: CASSLGTPYANTGELFF
cdr3_nt: TGTGCCAGCAGTTTGGGGACACCCTACGCGAACACCGGGGAGCTGTTTTTT

cdr3_length: 14
j_call: TRBJ1-5
d_call: TRBD1
clone_size: -
v_call: TRBV7-9
cdr3_aa: CASSPTGESQPQHF
cdr3_nt: TGTGCCAGCAGCCCTACAGGGGAAAGTCAGCCCCAGCATTTT

cdr3_length: 14
j_call: TRBJ2-3
d_call: -
clone_size: few
v_call: TRBV29-1
cdr3_aa: CSVEFSFSTDTQYF
cdr3_nt: TGCAGCGTTGAATTCAGCTTCTCGACAGATACGCAGTATTTT

cdr3_length: 13
j_call: TRBJ2-2
d_call: -
clone_size: -
v_call: TRBV7-2
cdr3_aa: CASSLESAGELFF
cdr3_nt: TGTGCCAGCAGCTTAGAGTCCGCCGGGGAGCTGTTTTTT

cdr3_length: 14
j_call: TRBJ1-4
d_call: -
clone_size: many
v_call: TRBV3-1
cdr3_aa: CASSQRRANEKLFF
cdr3_nt: TGTGCCAGCAGCCAAAGACGGGCTAATGAAAAACTGTTTTTT

cdr3_length: 17
j_call: TRBJ2-4
d_call: TRBD1
clone_size: few
v_call: TRBV12-3/TRBV12-4
cdr3_aa: CASSLKGQGGPKNIQYF
cdr3_nt: TGTGCCAGCAGTCTTAAGGGACAGGGTGGGCCCAAAAACATTCAGTACTTC

cdr3_length: 18
j_call: TRBJ2-2
d_call: TRBD2
clone_size: -
v_call: TRBV6-5
cdr3_aa: CASSYSLAGGTNTGELFF
cdr3_nt: TGTGCCAGCAGTTACTCTTTAGCGGGGGGAACCAACACCGGGGAGCTGTTTTTT

cdr3_length: 13
j_call: TRBJ1-1
d_call: TRBD1
clone_size: few
v_call: TRBV6-2/TRBV6-3
cdr3_aa: CASSPRTGAEAFF
cdr3_nt: TGTGCCAGCAGCCCCAGGACAGGGGCTGAAGCTTTCTTT

cdr3_length: 13
j_call: TRBJ1-4
d_call: -
clone_size: -
v_call: TRBV4-3
cdr3_aa: CASSQAQGKKLFF
cdr3_nt: TGCGCCAGCAGCCAAGCCCAGGGGAAAAAACTGTTTTTT

cdr3_length: 14
j_call: TRBJ1-6
d_call: -
clone_size: few
v_call: TRBV4-3
cdr3_aa: CASSYARGDPPLHF
cdr3_nt: TGCGCCAGCAGCTACGCAAGGGGGGATCCGCCCCTCCACTTT

cdr3_length: 13
j_call: TRBJ1-1
d_call: -
clone_size: -
v_call: TRBV3-1
cdr3_aa: CASSQGENTEAFF
cdr3_nt: TGTGCCAGCAGCCAAGGTGAGAACACTGAAGCTTTCTTT

cdr3_length: 15
j_call: TRBJ1-2
d_call: -
clone_size: few
v_call: TRBV20-1
cdr3_aa: CSAREEVSGGYGYTF
cdr3_nt: TGCAGTGCTAGAGAGGAGGTCTCCGGTGGCTATGGCTACACCTTC

cdr3_length: 13
j_call: TRBJ2-2
d_call: TRBD2
clone_size: -
v_call: TRBV29-1
cdr3_aa: CSAAGVNTGELFF
cdr3_nt: TGCAGCGCGGCGGGAGTGAACACCGGGGAGCTGTTTTTT

cdr3_length: 11
j_call: TRBJ2-5
d_call: -
clone_size: -
v_call: TRBV24-1
cdr3_aa: CATSEEETQYF
cdr3_nt: TGTGCCACCAGTGAAGAAGAGACCCAGTACTTC

cdr3_length: 14
j_call: TRBJ2-3
d_call: TRBD2
clone_size: few
v_call: TRBV12-3/TRBV12-4
cdr3_aa: CASCIAGDGDTQYF
cdr3_nt: TGTGCCAGCTGTATAGCGGGGGATGGAGATACGCAGTATTTT

cdr3_length: 13
j_call: TRBJ2-3
d_call: -
clone_size: few
v_call: TRBV6-5
cdr3_aa: CASSLPGSDTQYF
cdr3_nt: TGTGCCAGCAGCTTACCAGGGAGCGATACGCAGTATTTT

cdr3_length: 13
j_call: TRBJ2-1
d_call: -
clone_size: -
v_call: TRBV18
cdr3_aa: CASSPFSGNEQFF
cdr3_nt: TGTGCCAGCTCTCCGTTCAGTGGCAATGAGCAGTTCTTC

cdr3_length: 15
j_call: TRBJ1-5
d_call: -
clone_size: -
v_call: TRBV12-3/TRBV12-4
cdr3_aa: CASRLGAGVRQPQHF
cdr3_nt: TGTGCCAGCAGACTGGGGGCAGGGGTAAGACAGCCCCAGCATTTT

cdr3_length: 14
j_call: TRBJ2-1
d_call: TRBD2
clone_size: few
v_call: TRBV20-1
cdr3_aa: CSAREGRGYNEQFF
cdr3_nt: TGCAGTGCCCGCGAGGGGCGGGGGTACAATGAGCAGTTCTTC

cdr3_length: 18
j_call: TRBJ2-4
d_call: -
clone_size: -
v_call: TRBV29-1
cdr3_aa: CSFRTGGSPWGAKNIQYF
cdr3_nt: TGCAGCTTCCGGACTGGCGGTTCCCCTTGGGGAGCCAAAAACATTCAGTACTTC

cdr3_length: 16
j_call: TRBJ2-7
d_call: TRBD1
clone_size: -
v_call: TRBV6-6
cdr3_aa: CASSYRRDRVTYEQYF
cdr3_nt: TGTGCCAGCAGTTACCGGAGGGACAGGGTTACCTACGAGCAGTACTTC

cdr3_length: 14
j_call: TRBJ2-1
d_call: -
clone_size: few
v_call: TRBV20-1
cdr3_aa: CSASWGYSYNEQFF
cdr3_nt: TGCAGTGCTAGCTGGGGGTACTCCTACAATGAGCAGTTCTTC

cdr3_length: 16
j_call: TRBJ2-5
d_call: TRBD2
clone_size: -
v_call: TRBV4-3
cdr3_aa: CASSQDQGGSPETQYF
cdr3_nt: TGCGCCAGCAGCCAAGATCAAGGCGGGAGTCCGGAGACCCAGTACTTC

cdr3_length: 17
j_call: TRBJ2-1
d_call: -
clone_size: -
v_call: TRBV5-1
cdr3_aa: CASSSGITVGSYNEQFF
cdr3_nt: TGCGCCAGCAGCTCCGGAATCACAGTGGGGTCCTACAATGAGCAGTTCTTC

cdr3_length: 16
j_call: TRBJ2-1
d_call: -
clone_size: once
v_call: TRBV13
cdr3_aa: CASSPRTAGLFNEQFF
cdr3_nt: TGTGCCAGCAGCCCTCGGACGGCCGGACTTTTCAATGAGCAGTTCTTC

cdr3_length: 13
j_call: TRBJ1-2
d_call: -
clone_size: few
v_call: TRBV20-1
cdr3_aa: CSASAPVGYGYTF
cdr3_nt: TGCAGTGCTAGCGCGCCCGTCGGCTATGGCTACACCTTC

cdr3_length: 14
j_call: TRBJ2-1
d_call: -
clone_size: few
v_call: TRBV5-4
cdr3_aa: CASSGKTRSGEQFF
cdr3_nt: TGTGCCAGCAGCGGAAAGACTAGATCCGGAGAGCAGTTCTTC

cdr3_length: 15
j_call: TRBJ2-1
d_call: -
clone_size: -
v_call: TRBV4-1
cdr3_aa: CASSQDWTTDFQQFF
cdr3_nt: TGCGCCAGCAGCCAAGACTGGACTACCGACTTTCAGCAGTTCTTC

cdr3_length: 15
j_call: TRBJ1-2
d_call: -
clone_size: -
v_call: TRBV6-5
cdr3_aa: CASSYSLRPNYGYTF
cdr3_nt: TGTGCCAGCAGTTACTCGTTAAGACCCAACTATGGCTACACCTTC

cdr3_length: 15
j_call: TRBJ2-3
d_call: -
clone_size: -
v_call: TRBV6-1
cdr3_aa: CASSGWVESTDTQYF
cdr3_nt: TGTGCCAGCAGTGGATGGGTCGAGAGCACAGATACGCAGTATTTT

cdr3_length: 14
j_call: TRBJ1-2
d_call: TRBD1
clone_size: -
v_call: TRBV30
cdr3_aa: CAWSQDRDFYGYTF
cdr3_nt: TGTGCCTGGAGTCAAGACAGGGATTTCTATGGCTACACCTTC

cdr3_length: 18
j_call: TRBJ2-6
d_call: TRBD1
clone_size: -
v_call: TRBV9
cdr3_aa: CASSLRTGKVSGANVLTF
cdr3_nt: TGTGCCAGCAGCCTACGGACAGGAAAGGTGTCTGGGGCCAACGTCCTGACTTTC

cdr3_length: 15
j_call: TRBJ2-3
d_call: TRBD2
clone_size: few
v_call: TRBV2
cdr3_aa: CASSERRGGADTQYF
cdr3_nt: TGTGCCAGCAGTGAGAGGCGGGGGGGCGCAGATACGCAGTATTTT

cdr3_length: 12
j_call: TRBJ1-1
d_call: -
clone_size: few
v_call: TRBV5-1
cdr3_aa: CASSFRITEAFF
cdr3_nt: TGCGCCAGCAGCTTCAGGATCACTGAAGCTTTCTTT